Shown below are 30 T cell receptor beta chains from a single sample sequenced in a study of PD-1 blockade in mismatch repair-deficient tumors. Assay: immunoSEQ multiplex PCR; the TCRdb copy retains only in-frame clones and omits some. This sample carries 76,000 or so clones, approximately 80% of them seen once, and the ten largest clones take around 5.1%. Source: peripheral blood, taken 44 weeks after starting pembrolizumab. Source of these receptors: an adult with mismatch repair-deficient cancer.

This clone was detected only a few times. The chain employs TRBV4-2 and TRBJ2-7; D might be TRBD1 (6 bases). Germline CDR1 and CDR2: LGHNA and YNFKEQ. There are 15 residues in the CDR3. Trimming stripped 3 bases from V and 1 base from J, with 13 bases between. The CDR3 nucleotides read TGTGCCAGCAGCCACAACTCCGGACAGTCCTACGAGCAGTACTTC. The encoded protein is CASSHNSGQSYEQYF.

The V and J genes are TRBV9 and TRBJ2-6; D remains ambiguous. Germline assignment: CDR1 SGDLS and CDR2 YYNGEE. Trimming stripped 4 bases from V and 0 bases from J, with 5 bases between. The CDR3 length is 14 residues. In DNA form, the CDR3 reads TGTGCCAGCAGCCAAAGCTCTGGGGCCAACGTCCTGACTTTC. As protein: CASSQSSGANVLTF.

The chain has TRBV4-3 and TRBJ1-5, with unresolved D. The germline gives CDR1 LGHNA, CDR2 YSLEER. This CDR3 has 15 amino acids. The ends were cut back, 0 bases at V and 3 bases at J, with 9 bases in the middle. CDR3 in DNA: TGCGCCAGCAGCCAAGATAGGGCCTTCAATCAGCCCCAGCATTTT. Translation gives CASSQDRAFNQPQHF.

V gene TRBV19 combines with J gene TRBJ2-3, with 7 bases identical to TRBD2. With V trimmed by 6 bases and J by 0 bases, 6 bases remained unmatched. Germline CDR1 LNHDA, CDR2 SQIVND (reference sequence). The CDR3 covers 15 residues. Here the CDR3 reads CASSGLAASTDTQYF. The DNA for the CDR3 is TGTGCCAGTAGCGGGCTAGCGGCTAGCACAGATACGCAGTATTTT.

J is TRBJ2-7 and V is TRBV30; TRBD2 aligns across 9 bases. Germline V gene sequence: CDR1 GTSNPN, CDR2 SVGIG (reference sequence). V gave up 5 bases and J gave up 0 bases; unmatched junction bases: 8. CDR3 length: 15 residues. Here the CDR3 DNA reads TGTGCCTGGGCCCCGTCGACTAGCGGCTCCTACGAGCAGTACTTC. It is translated as CAWAPSTSGSYEQYF.

The chain recombines TRBV5-1 with TRBJ2-5; no reliable D call. Trimming cost V 0 bases and J 3 bases, with 12 bases left between them. The CDR3 loop spans 15 amino acids. Germline lookup yields CDR1 SGHRS and CDR2 YFSETQ. CDR3 sequence reads: CASSLGAGWEETQYF. The CDR3, as DNA: TGCGCCAGCAGCTTGGGGGCCGGGTGGGAAGAGACCCAGTACTTC.

This chain links TRBV7-2 with TRBJ2-7, with a possible D match to TRBD1 (6 bases). Germline lookup yields CDR1 SGHTA and CDR2 FQGNSA. CDR3 length: 15 amino acids. V was cut by 4 bases and J by 6 bases, with 19 bases left in between. CDR3 nucleotide sequence: TGTGCCAGCAGCTCTGGACAGCTTCGGTCGAGCGAGCAGTACTTC. Amino acids: CASSSGQLRSSEQYF.

The chain is built from TRBV29-1 and TRBJ2-7; 12 nucleotides agree with TRBD1. CDR1 is SQVTM, CDR2 ANQGSEA, per germline. This CDR3 comprises 13 residues. V was clipped by 4 bases and J by 6 bases; unmatched bases: 4. The CDR3 coding sequence is TGCAGCGTTGCCGGGACAGGGGGCGGCGAGCAGTACTTC. This translates into CSVAGTGGGEQYF.

This clone appeared a few times. This chain connects TRBV6-6 to TRBJ2-5; D may correspond to TRBD1 or TRBD2 (6 bases each). V was pared by 8 bases and J by 0 bases, with 10 bases between. The CDR3 is made up of 13 amino acids. Germline values: CDR1 MNHNY, CDR2 SVGAGI (reference sequence). Here the CDR3 DNA reads TGTGCCAGCTCGAGGGGGGACCAAGAGACCCAGTACTTC. The encoded protein is CASSRGDQETQYF.

This clone has only a few counts. The chain joins TRBV28 to TRBJ2-5; the D gene could be TRBD1 or TRBD2 (5 bases each). This CDR3 contains 14 residues. V was shortened by 5 bases and J by 7 bases, with 17 bases between the two germline ends. Per germline, CDR1 MDHEN and CDR2 SYDVKM. The CDR3 spells CASSTPGLRRTQYF. As DNA, the CDR3 is TGTGCCAGCAGTACCCCGGGGCTTCGTAGGACCCAGTACTTC.

The chain carries TRBV30 and TRBJ2-1; tentatively, D is TRBD1 (5 bases). Trimming pared 2 bases from V and 7 bases from J, leaving 12 bases between. The CDR3 sequence is 13 residues long. The germline CDR1 and CDR2 sequences are GTSNPN and SVGIG (reference sequence). CDR3 nucleotide sequence: TGTGCCTGGAGTCAGGGCGGTGGGAATGAGCAGTTCTTC. Translated, it gives CAWSQGGGNEQFF. Together with reference TRBV30 and TRBJ2-1, the CDR3 gives the full variable domain: SQTIHQWPATLVQPVGSPLSLECTVEGTSNPNLYWYRQAAGRGLQLLFYSVGIGQISSEVPQNLSASRPQDRQFILSSKKLLLSDSGFYLCAWSQGGGNEQFFGPGTRLTVL.

The rearrangement joins TRBV7-2 to TRBJ2-3; TRBD2 aligns across 11 bases. The CDR3 extends over 18 amino acids. Germline CDR1 reads SGHTA; CDR2 reads FQGNSA. The V segment lost 4 bases and the J segment 1 base; nucleotides outside the gene matches: 10. The CDR3 bases are TGTGCCAGCAGCTCCCGACTAGCGGGACTCCTTGGCACAGATACGCAGTATTTT. Translating it yields CASSSRLAGLLGTDTQYF.

J is TRBJ1-3 and V is TRBV6-5, with unresolved D. Germline loops: CDR1 MNHEY, CDR2 SVGAGI. Trimming took off 5 bases at V and 0 bases at J, with 11 bases between the two ends. The CDR3 consists of 15 residues. The CDR3, as DNA: TGTGCCAGCAGTACCCCAGCCGCCTCTGGAAACACCATATATTTT. Amino acid sequence: CASSTPAASGNTIYF.

This clone came up once. J is TRBJ2-3 and V is TRBV20-1; no firm D call. Germline CDR1 is DFQATT and CDR2 is SNEGSKA (reference sequence). The V end lost 1 base, the J end lost 6 bases, and 5 bases lay between the germline ends. The CDR3 is 11 residues long. This chain's CDR3 is CSARVKDTQYF. For the CDR3, the DNA is TGCAGTGCTAGAGTAAAGGATACGCAGTATTTT.

The rearrangement uses TRBV7-8 and TRBJ1-1; D might be TRBD1 (6 bases). Trimming left V 3 bases short and J 1 base short, with 15 bases between. CDR1 is SGHVS and CDR2 is FQNEAQ in the germline V gene. CDR3 length: 16 residues. The DNA of the CDR3 is TGTGCCAGCAGCTTGTCCGCAGGGGTGGGGAACACTGAAGCTTTCTTT. Translating gives CASSLSAGVGNTEAFF.

This rearrangement joins TRBV7-9 to TRBJ2-3; TRBD2 is a possible D gene (6 bases). The CDR3 is made up of 17 amino acids. Germline V gene lookup returns CDR1 SEHNR and CDR2 FQNEAQ (reference sequence). Trimming left V 5 bases short and J 5 bases short, with 23 bases between. CDR3 protein: CASSRPSGPPGGDTQYF. The DNA of the CDR3 is TGTGCCAGCAGCCGCCCAAGCGGTCCTCCCGGGGGAGATACGCAGTATTTT. The variable domain in full, with the rest retrieved from reference TRBV7-9 and TRBJ2-3, is DTGVSQNPRHKITKRGQNVTFRCDPISEHNRLYWYRQTLGQGPEFLTYFQNEAQLEKSRLLSDRFSAERPKGSFSTLEIQRTEQGDSAMYLCASSRPSGPPGGDTQYFGPGTRLTVL.

The chain carries TRBV6-5 and TRBJ1-2, with unresolved D. The germline V and J ends were trimmed by 7 bases and 2 bases, with 14 bases remaining between them. Germline CDR1 and CDR2: MNHEY and SVGAGI. The CDR3 extends over 14 amino acids. For the CDR3, the DNA is TGTGCCAGCAAGTCCCACGGGGAGAACTATGGCTACACCTTC. It codes for CASKSHGENYGYTF.

The rearrangement links TRBV2 to TRBJ1-2; D remains ambiguous. The germline CDR1 and CDR2 sequences are SNHLY and FYNNEI. The CDR3 runs 13 residues. Trimming removed 3 bases at V and 4 bases at J, with 9 bases between. CDR3 amino acids: CASSDWMGYGYTF. The DNA of the CDR3 is TGTGCCAGCAGTGATTGGATGGGCTATGGCTACACCTTC.

The rearrangement links TRBV11-2 to TRBJ1-4, with D possibly matching TRBD1 (6 bases). Germline values: CDR1 SGHAT, CDR2 FQNNGV. V was trimmed by 1 base and J by 8 bases, leaving 14 bases between them. CDR3 size: 15 residues. In DNA form, the CDR3 reads TGTGCCAGCAGCTTAGTCCGGGACACCTTAGAAAAACTGTTTTTT. Protein sequence: CASSLVRDTLEKLFF.

In DNA, the CDR3 is TGTGCCAGCAGCTTAAAGGGTTTTTGGAGCGAGAGCAATGAAAAACTGTTTTTT. Its translation is CASSLKGFWSESNEKLFF. The V call is TRBV7-6, the J call TRBJ1-4; no clear D gene. Germline assignment: CDR1 SGHVS and CDR2 FNYEAQ. With 2 bases removed from V and 5 bases from J, the gap between germline ends came to 21 bases. The CDR3 has 18 residues. Using reference TRBV7-6 and TRBJ1-4 for the parts outside the CDR3, the full variable domain is GAGVSQSPRYKVTKRGQDVALRCDPISGHVSLYWYRQALGQGPEFLTYFNYEAQQDKSGLPNDRFSAERPEGSISTLTIQRTEQRDSAMYRCASSLKGFWSESNEKLFFGSGTQLSVL.

The chain couples TRBV6-6 to TRBJ2-7; TRBD1 matches 7 bases. CDR3 size: 14 residues. CDR1 and CDR2 (germline): MNHNY, SVGAGI (reference sequence). The J segment lost 1 base and the V segment lost 6 bases, leaving 6 bases of the junction unmatched. The CDR3 sequence is CASSPGTVSYEQYF. CDR3 bases: TGTGCCAGCAGCCCAGGGACAGTATCCTACGAGCAGTACTTC.

The chain uses TRBV9 and TRBJ2-7, with TRBD1 identical over 9 bases. Looked up from germline, CDR1 is SGDLS and CDR2 is YYNGEE. With V trimmed by 2 bases and J by 0 bases, 3 bases remained unmatched. The CDR3 is made up of 15 amino acids. CDR3 DNA sequence: TGTGCCAGCAGCGTGGGGACAGGGAGCTCCTACGAGCAGTACTTC. It encodes CASSVGTGSSYEQYF.

The chain is built from TRBV19 and TRBJ1-5; D uncertain. Trimming removed 7 bases from V and 3 bases from J, with 13 bases in between. This CDR3 is built from 14 residues. Looked up from germline, CDR1 is LNHDA and CDR2 is SQIVND (reference sequence). This CDR3 is CASTGVSPNQPQHF. CDR3 bases: TGTGCCAGTACAGGTGTAAGTCCCAATCAGCCCCAGCATTTT.

The genes are TRBV27 and TRBJ1-3; 8 positions agree with TRBD1. V was pared by 5 bases and J by 4 bases, with 7 bases of the junction left unmatched. Germline CDR1 and CDR2: MNHEY and SMNVEV (reference sequence). The CDR3 is made up of 15 amino acids. CDR3: CASSRRTGPGNTIYF. The CDR3 DNA is TGTGCCAGCAGTCGCCGGACAGGGCCCGGAAACACCATATATTTT.

The chain joins TRBV7-8 to TRBJ2-1; D is possibly TRBD1 or TRBD2 (7 bases each). The CDR3 sequence is 21 residues long. Trimming took 4 bases from V and 0 from J, leaving 28 bases between them. Germline loops: CDR1 SGHVS, CDR2 FQNEAQ. For the CDR3, the DNA is TGTGCCAGCAGCTCAAAAGGGCGGCAGGGGGGGAAAGCGAGCTCCTACAATGAGCAGTTCTTC. Its protein product is CASSSKGRQGGKASSYNEQFF.

The rearrangement uses TRBV27 and TRBJ1-2, with D unresolved. Between the trimmed V and J ends, which lost 2 bases and 3 bases, there was a span of 10 bases. The V gene's germline CDR1 is MNHEY and CDR2 SMNVEV (reference sequence). The CDR3 contains 14 residues. The CDR3 DNA reads as TGTGCCAGCAGTTTAAAAGTCGGTTACTATGGCTACACCTTC. Encoded protein: CASSLKVGYYGYTF.

This chain joins TRBV12-5 and TRBJ2-2; D is uncertain. This CDR3 region has 15 residues. Germline V CDR1 and CDR2: LGHNT, FRNRAP. Trimming stripped 7 bases from V and 3 bases from J, with 15 bases between. The CDR3 sequence: CASASVGKDTGELFF. As DNA, the CDR3 is TGTGCTAGTGCCTCGGTGGGGAAAGACACCGGGGAGCTGTTTTTT.

The J gene is TRBJ1-2, the V gene TRBV5-4; possibly TRBD1 for D (6 bases). Germline lookup yields CDR1 SGHNT and CDR2 YYREEE (reference sequence). Trimming took off 6 bases at V and 7 bases at J, with 22 bases between the two ends. This CDR3 has 15 residues. Here the CDR3 reads CASNPVGAGEGGYTF. For the CDR3, the DNA is TGTGCCAGCAACCCGGTGGGGGCGGGGGAAGGTGGCTACACCTTC.

This clone was recorded a few times. The CDR3 is CASSEGGGRSTDTQYF. CDR3 sequence (DNA): TGTGCCAGCAGTGAAGGGGGTGGCAGAAGCACAGATACGCAGTATTTT. The rearrangement links TRBV2 to TRBJ2-3; D unclear. The CDR3 is made up of 16 amino acids. The germline V gene has CDR1 SNHLY and CDR2 FYNNEI. The V end lost 1 base, the J end lost 0 bases, and 11 bases lay between the germline ends.

V is TRBV19 and J is TRBJ2-7; D may be TRBD2 (6 bases). Germline V lookup: CDR1 LNHDA, CDR2 SQIVND (reference sequence). Trimming cost V 5 bases and J 2 bases, with 10 bases left between them. This CDR3 region has 13 residues. The CDR3 DNA reads as TGTGCCAGTAGTGTTGCGGGAACCTACGAGCAGTACTTC. This translates into CASSVAGTYEQYF.